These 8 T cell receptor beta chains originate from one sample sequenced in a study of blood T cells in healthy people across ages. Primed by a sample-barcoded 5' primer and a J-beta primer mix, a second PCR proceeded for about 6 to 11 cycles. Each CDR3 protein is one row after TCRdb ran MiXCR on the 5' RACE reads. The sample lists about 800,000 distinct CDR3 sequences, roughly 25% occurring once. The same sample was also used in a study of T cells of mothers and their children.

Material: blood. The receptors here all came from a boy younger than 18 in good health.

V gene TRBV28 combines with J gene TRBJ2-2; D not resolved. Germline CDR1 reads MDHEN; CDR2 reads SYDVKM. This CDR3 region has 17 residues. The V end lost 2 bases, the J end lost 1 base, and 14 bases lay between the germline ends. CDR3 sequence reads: CASSLRFARQNTGELFF. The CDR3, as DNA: TGTGCCAGCAGTTTAAGGTTTGCACGGCAGAACACCGGGGAGCTGTTTTTT.

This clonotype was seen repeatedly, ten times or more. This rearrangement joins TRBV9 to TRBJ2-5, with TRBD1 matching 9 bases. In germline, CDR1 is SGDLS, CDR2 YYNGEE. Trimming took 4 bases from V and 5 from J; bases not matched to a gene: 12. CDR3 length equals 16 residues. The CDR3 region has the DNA TGTGCCAGCAGCCCAGACGGTACAGGGGGCCCGGAGACCCAGTACTTC. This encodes CASSPDGTGGPETQYF. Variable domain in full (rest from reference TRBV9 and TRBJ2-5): DSGVTQTPKHLITATGQRVTLRCSPRSGDLSVYWYQQSLDQGLQFLIQYYNGEERAKGNILERFSAQQFPDLHSELNLSSLELGDSALYFCASSPDGTGGPETQYFGPGTRLLVL.

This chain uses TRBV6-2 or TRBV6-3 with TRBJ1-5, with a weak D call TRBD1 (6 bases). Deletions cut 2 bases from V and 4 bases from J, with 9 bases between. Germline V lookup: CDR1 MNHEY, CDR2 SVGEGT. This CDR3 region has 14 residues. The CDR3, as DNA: TGTGCCAGCAGTTACAGGGGGGCTAATCAGCCCCAGCATTTT. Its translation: CASSYRGANQPQHF.

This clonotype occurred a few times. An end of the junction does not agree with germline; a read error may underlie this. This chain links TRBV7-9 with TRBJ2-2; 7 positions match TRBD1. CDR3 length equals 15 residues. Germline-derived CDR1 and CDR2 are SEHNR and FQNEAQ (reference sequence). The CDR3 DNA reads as TGTGCCAGCAGACTGGACAGGATGAACACCGGGGAGCTGTTCTTT. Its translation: CASRLDRMNTGELFF.

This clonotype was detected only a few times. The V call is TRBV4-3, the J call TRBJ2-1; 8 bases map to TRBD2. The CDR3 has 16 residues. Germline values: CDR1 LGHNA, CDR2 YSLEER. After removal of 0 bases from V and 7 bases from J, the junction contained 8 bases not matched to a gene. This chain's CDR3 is CASSQDSAGVSNEQFF. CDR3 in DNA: TGCGCCAGCAGCCAAGATTCAGCGGGAGTATCTAATGAGCAGTTCTTC.

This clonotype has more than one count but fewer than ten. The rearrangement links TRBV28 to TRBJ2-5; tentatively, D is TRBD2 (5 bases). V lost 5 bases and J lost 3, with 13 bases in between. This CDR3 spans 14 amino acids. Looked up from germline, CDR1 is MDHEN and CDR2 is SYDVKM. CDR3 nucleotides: TGTGCCAGCAGTGCCTGGACTGGAAAAGAGACCCAGTACTTC. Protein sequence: CASSAWTGKETQYF.

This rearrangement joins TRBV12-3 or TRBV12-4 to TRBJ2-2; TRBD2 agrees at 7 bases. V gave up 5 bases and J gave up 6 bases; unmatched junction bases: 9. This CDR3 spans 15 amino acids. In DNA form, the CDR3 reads TGTGCCAGCAGTACCGGGACTATTCTCTCCGGGGAGCTGTTTTTT. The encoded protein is CASSTGTILSGELFF.

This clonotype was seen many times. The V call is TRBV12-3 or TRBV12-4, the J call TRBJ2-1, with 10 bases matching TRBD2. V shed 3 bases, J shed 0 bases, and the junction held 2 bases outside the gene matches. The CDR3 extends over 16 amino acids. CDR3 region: CASSFPSGSSYNEQFF. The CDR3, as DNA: TGTGCCAGCAGTTTCCCTAGCGGGAGCTCCTACAATGAGCAGTTCTTC.